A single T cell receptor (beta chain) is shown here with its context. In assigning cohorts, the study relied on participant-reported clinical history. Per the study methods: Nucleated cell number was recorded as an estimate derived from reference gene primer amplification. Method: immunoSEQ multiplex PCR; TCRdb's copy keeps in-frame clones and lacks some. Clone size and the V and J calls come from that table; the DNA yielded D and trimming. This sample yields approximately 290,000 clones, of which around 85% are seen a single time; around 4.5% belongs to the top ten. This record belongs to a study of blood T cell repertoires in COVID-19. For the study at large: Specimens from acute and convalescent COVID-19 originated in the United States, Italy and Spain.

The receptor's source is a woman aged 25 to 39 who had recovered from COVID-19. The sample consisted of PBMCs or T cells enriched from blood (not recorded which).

DNA of the CDR3: TGTGCCAGCAGCGCAGGACAGGGCAATGAGCAGTTCTTC. Its translation is CASSAGQGNEQFF. This sequence joins TRBV12-3 or TRBV12-4 and TRBJ2-1; the match to TRBD1 covers 8 bases. J lost 6 bases, V lost 6 bases, and 4 bases had no gene match. This CDR3 comprises 13 residues.